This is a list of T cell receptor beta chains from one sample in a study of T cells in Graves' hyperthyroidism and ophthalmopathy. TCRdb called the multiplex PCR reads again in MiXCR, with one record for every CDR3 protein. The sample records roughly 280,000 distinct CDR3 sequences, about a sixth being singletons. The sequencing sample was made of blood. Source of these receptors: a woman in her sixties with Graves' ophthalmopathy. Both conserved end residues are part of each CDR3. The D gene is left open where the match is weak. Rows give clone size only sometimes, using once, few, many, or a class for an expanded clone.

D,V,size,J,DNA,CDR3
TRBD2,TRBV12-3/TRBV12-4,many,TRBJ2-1,TGTGCCAGCAGCCCACGGACTAGCGGGGGTAATGAGCAGTTCTTC,CASSPRTSGGNEQFF
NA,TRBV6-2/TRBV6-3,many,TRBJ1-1,TGTGCCAGCAGGCCGAAGGGGAGATTGAACACTGAAGCTTTCTTT,CASRPKGRLNTEAFF
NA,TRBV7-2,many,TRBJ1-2,TGTGCCAGCAGCCACCCTGGGGTCTATGGCTACACCTTC,CASSHPGVYGYTF
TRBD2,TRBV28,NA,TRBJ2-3,TGTGCCAGCGTTACTAGCGGGCGATACACAGATACGCAGTATTTT,CASVTSGRYTDTQYF
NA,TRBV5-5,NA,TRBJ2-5,TGTGCCAGCAGCCGGGCCTTTGGGGAGACCCAGTACTTC,CASSRAFGETQYF
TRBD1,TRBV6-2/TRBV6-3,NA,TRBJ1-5,TGTGCCAGCAGCCACGCAACCCAAATAGTTATGGGACAGGGCCGGCAGCCCCAGCATTTT,CASSHATQIVMGQGRQPQHF
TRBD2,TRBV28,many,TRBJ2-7,TGTGCCAGCAGCGGAACTAGCGGGAGGGATAACTACGAGCAGTACTTC,CASSGTSGRDNYEQYF
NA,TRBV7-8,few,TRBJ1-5,TGTGCCAGCAGCTTGGCTCGAGTCGATCAGCCCCAGCATTTT,CASSLARVDQPQHF
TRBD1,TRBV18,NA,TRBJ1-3,TGTGCCAGCTCACCCAAAAATCGACAGGGGTCTGGAAACACCATATATTTT,CASSPKNRQGSGNTIYF
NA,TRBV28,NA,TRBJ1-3,TGTGCCAGCAGCCGCCCTAGGCCCGACGCTGGAAACACCATATATTTT,CASSRPRPDAGNTIYF
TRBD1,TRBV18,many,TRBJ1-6,TGTGCCAGCACCCTAGCTCGACAGGGCTTCTCACCCCTCCACTTT,CASTLARQGFSPLHF
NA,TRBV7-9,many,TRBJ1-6,TGTGCCAGCAGCTTCCCCGCTTCTAATTCACCCCTCCACTTT,CASSFPASNSPLHF
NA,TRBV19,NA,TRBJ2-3,TGTGCCAGTAGTATACGAGCCCGAGGGAGCACAGATACGCAGTATTTT,CASSIRARGSTDTQYF
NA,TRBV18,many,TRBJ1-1,TGTGCCAGCGTATCGACAGGCCGAACGGGTTATGCTTTCTTT,CASVSTGRTGYAFF
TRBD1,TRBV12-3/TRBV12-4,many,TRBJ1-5,TGTGCCAGCACCAATTTAGGACAGGGCCGTCAGCCCCAGCATTTT,CASTNLGQGRQPQHF
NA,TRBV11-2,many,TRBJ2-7,TGTGCCAGCAGCTCCGTTTCGGGTTTAGGTGACTCCTACGAGCAGTACTTC,CASSSVSGLGDSYEQYF
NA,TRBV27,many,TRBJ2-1,TGTGCCAGCAGTCATAATAGGGGGTACAATGAGCAGTTCTTC,CASSHNRGYNEQFF
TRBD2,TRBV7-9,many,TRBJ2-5,TGTGCCAGCAGCTTACAGCGGGGCCTTGAGGAGACCCAGTACTTC,CASSLQRGLEETQYF
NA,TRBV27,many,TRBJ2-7,TGTGCCAGCAGTTTATCGAGGGCTACGACCTACGAGCAGTACTTC,CASSLSRATTYEQYF
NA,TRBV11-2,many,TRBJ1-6,TGTGCCAGCAGCCTTGTGAGTTCACCCCTCCACTTT,CASSLVSSPLHF
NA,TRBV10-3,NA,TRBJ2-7,TGTGCCATCACGGGGGTGGCAGGATCCCTCGAGCAGTACTTC,CAITGVAGSLEQYF
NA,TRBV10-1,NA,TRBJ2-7,TGCGCCAGCAGCGGGCCGGGGCTCTACGAGCAGTACTTC,CASSGPGLYEQYF
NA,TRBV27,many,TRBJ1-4,TGTGCCAGCAGTCAGAGTATGGGGTCGGGTGAAAAACTGTTTTTT,CASSQSMGSGEKLFF
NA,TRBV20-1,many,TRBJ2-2,TGCAGTGCTAGTCCGCATGGGTCGGCCGGGGAGCTGTTTTTT,CSASPHGSAGELFF
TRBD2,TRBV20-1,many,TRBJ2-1,TGCAGTGCTAGAGAGCGGGAGACGGGCGAACAAGTCCAGTTCTTC,CSARERETGEQVQFF
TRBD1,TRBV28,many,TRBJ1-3,TGTGCCAGCAGCAAACTCCGGGACAGGGGAGGAAACACCATATATTTT,CASSKLRDRGGNTIYF
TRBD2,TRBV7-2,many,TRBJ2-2,TGTGCCAGCAGCTTAGGCGGGAGGGCCGCTGGGGAGCTGTTTTTT,CASSLGGRAAGELFF